A single sample gave rise to the 3 T cell receptor beta chains below, sequenced in a study of beta chain features in type 1 diabetes. Every isolated RNA sample was fully reverse transcribed, so sequencing captured expressed TCRB transcripts. Only in-frame clones appear in the TCRdb table, and some are missing; sequencing was by immunoSEQ multiplex PCR. The sample has fewer than 400,000 clones; 8% are singletons. Sequenced material: central memory CD4+ T cells from blood. These receptors came from a woman younger than 30 in good health.

Many counts were recorded for this clone. This chain links TRBV10-3 with TRBJ2-1; the match to TRBD1 covers 9 bases. The germline V gene has CDR1 ENHRY and CDR2 SYGVKD. V shed 10 bases, J shed 0 bases, and the junction held 7 bases outside the gene matches. This CDR3 has 15 residues. Written as DNA, the CDR3 is TGTGCCACCTGGACAGGGGATTCCTCCTACAATGAGCAGTTCTTC. Its protein product is CATWTGDSSYNEQFF.

The chain couples TRBV28 to TRBJ2-1; 12 nucleotides align to TRBD2. Per the germline V gene, CDR1 is MDHEN and CDR2 is SYDVKM. The J segment lost 7 bases and the V segment lost 6 bases, leaving 10 bases of the junction unmatched. This CDR3 contains 16 residues. This chain's CDR3 is CASSPKGLAGLNEQFF. As DNA, the CDR3 is TGTGCCAGCAGCCCGAAAGGACTAGCGGGACTGAATGAGCAGTTCTTC.

The chain couples TRBV4-2 to TRBJ2-2; either TRBD1 or TRBD2 may supply D (5 bases each). This CDR3 contains 15 residues. Trimming shortened V by 0 bases and J by 1 base, and 6 bases separated the two germline ends. Germline CDR1 is LGHNA and CDR2 is YNFKEQ. CDR3 DNA sequence: TGTGCCAGCAGCCAAGAGGGGGAGAACACCGGGGAGCTGTTTTTT. Translation: CASSQEGENTGELFF.